This T cell receptor beta chain appears in the sequencing data of a study of beta chain features in type 1 diabetes (dated by TCRdb to the late 2010s). Turning to the overall study: Mean age, gender distribution, total cell number and subset yield were not different between patients and healthy donors. Whereas all 30 or so donors provided naive and central memory subsets, regulatory and stem cell-like memory subsets were isolated from just 8 patients and about 8 healthy donors. In the study, TCRB repertoires of sorted circulating CD4+ T cell subsets from recently diagnosed type 1 diabetes patients were compared with those of matched healthy donors. A total of approximately 99,000,000 sorted cells were examined across all samples, and RNA yield correlated strongly with the number of cells per subset. Overall results and qualifications from the work: A moderate but significant shortening of TCRB CDR3 length was observed in type 1 diabetes patients in all four CD4+ subsets. Sequencing cDNA rather than genomic DNA could over-represent highly expressing activated cells, although activation and CD3 levels did not differ between groups. PCR may preferentially amplify shorter templates, but because patient and control samples were amplified and corrected together, any resulting skew would affect both groups equally. Fewer insertions and more nucleotide deletions at VDJ recombination sites were observed in patients with type 1 diabetes, implying thymic rearrangement abnormalities. Because small numbers of individuals were included in the HLA sub-analyses, any influence of HLA type on TCRB rearrangement was left unresolved. Naive, central memory and regulatory TCRB repertoires appeared to be more alike among patients than among healthy donors.

Each donor gave one peripheral blood draw, roughly 0.12 L on average, collected into heparinised tubes. A BD FACSAria II was used to sort naive, central memory, regulatory and stem cell-like memory CD4+ T cells with a panel that included CD45RO, CCR7, CD25, CD127, CD95 and CD27. Purity was above 98% for every sorted population. PBMCs were separated immediately by Lymphoprep density gradient centrifugation and were stained directly, without being cultured. So that batch effects would be minimized, each experiment stained and sorted samples in pairs, pairing one healthy donor with one patient. This clone appeared a few times. No cognate antigen has been identified for it. Base qualities are missing; no much larger clone stands one base away. The High Capacity cDNA Reverse Transcription Kit was used to reverse transcribe all of the isolated RNA, meaning that expressed TCRB transcripts were what got sequenced. Naive, central memory and regulatory T cell samples underwent deep immunoSEQ sequencing, averaging about 3.5 million total reads per sample. Sorted cells were lysed in RLT buffer, and RNA was extracted using DNase-treated RNeasy Micro or Mini kits according to cell number. To prevent cross-contamination, every cell subset was processed on its own, while patient and healthy donor samples were processed together. The immunoSEQ multiplex PCR was used to amplify TCRB sequences from cDNA, yielding 87-bp fragments that span the CDR3 region. The amplicons were sequenced using the Illumina HiSeq platform. The source study handled its data this way. Synthetic template baselines were used to correct PCR bias computationally, reads within Hamming distance 2 were collapsed together, and singletons that could not be merged were discarded. Reads were aligned against IMGT to assign V, D and J genes, CDR3 length and insertions or deletions at six rearrangement sites. Within each subset, clonotype counts were normalized to sorted cell number, and only after that were true diversity and Gini coefficients computed with the tcR R package. Repertoire sharing was quantified using the overlap coefficient calculated on TCRB nucleotide sequences. TCRdb limited this immuneACCESS table to in-frame rearrangements with V and J called. A share of clones is missing; checked studies link under half to unresolved V genes, and the rest is unexplained. Clone size and the V and J calls come from that table; the DNA yielded D and trimming. The sample table records about 150,000 clones; around 10% of these occur just once. The ten largest make up 0.4% to 0.55% of the sample.

Germline trimming amounts to 2 bases on V and 2 bases on J, with 14 as the count of junction bases outside the gene matches. The CDR3 has 19 amino acids, counting the end cysteine and phenylalanine. Just the 57-base CDR3 DNA is kept, in frame starting at base 1. CDR1 SGHTA and CDR2 FQGTGA are derived from the germline V gene. The TCR comes from a man aged 30 to 39 with type 1 diabetes. The material sequenced was central memory CD4+ T cells from blood. The chain joins TRBV7-3 to TRBJ1-2, and 10 junctional nucleotides match TRBD1. The CDR3 protein: CASSLRWRGPGQGNYGYTF. Read as DNA, the sequence is TGTGCCAGCAGCTTACGCTGGCGGGGCCCGGGACAGGGGAACTATGGCTACACCTTC. Here the CDR3 is joined to the reference TRBV7-3 and TRBJ1-2 genes, and the full variable domain is: GAGVSQTPSNKVTEKGKYVELRCDPISGHTALYWYRQSLGQGPEFLIYFQGTGAADDSGLPNDRFFAVRPEGSVSTLKIQRTERGDSAVYLCASSLRWRGPGQGNYGYTFGSGTRLTVV.